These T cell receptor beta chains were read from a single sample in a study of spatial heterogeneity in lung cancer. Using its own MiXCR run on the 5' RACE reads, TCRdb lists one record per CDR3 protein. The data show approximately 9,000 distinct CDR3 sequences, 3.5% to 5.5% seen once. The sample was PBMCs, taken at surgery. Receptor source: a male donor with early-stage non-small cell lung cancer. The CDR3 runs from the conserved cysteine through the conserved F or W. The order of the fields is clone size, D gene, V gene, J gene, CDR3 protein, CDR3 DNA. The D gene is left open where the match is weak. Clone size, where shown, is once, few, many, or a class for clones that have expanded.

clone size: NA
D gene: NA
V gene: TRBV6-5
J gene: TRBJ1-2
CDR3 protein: CASSYGTKEIDGYTF
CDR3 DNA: TGTGCCAGCAGTTACGGTACCAAAGAGATCGATGGCTACACCTTC

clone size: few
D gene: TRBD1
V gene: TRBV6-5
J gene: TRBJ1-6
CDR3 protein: CASRRDRGNSPLHF
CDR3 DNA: TGTGCCAGCAGACGGGACAGGGGGAATTCACCCCTCCACTTT

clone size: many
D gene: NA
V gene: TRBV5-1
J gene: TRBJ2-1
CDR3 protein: CASSWGGGSNNEQFF
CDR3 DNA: TGCGCCAGCAGCTGGGGAGGGGGATCCAACAATGAGCAGTTCTTC

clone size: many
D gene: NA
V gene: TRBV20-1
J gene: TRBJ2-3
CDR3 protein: CSVYTDTQYF
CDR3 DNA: TGCAGTGTTTATACGGATACGCAGTATTTT

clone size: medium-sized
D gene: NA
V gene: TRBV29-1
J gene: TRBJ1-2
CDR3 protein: CSVAPQNYGYTF
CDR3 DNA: TGCAGCGTTGCCCCACAGAACTATGGCTACACCTTC

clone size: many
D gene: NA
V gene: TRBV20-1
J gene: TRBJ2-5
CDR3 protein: CSAGVGMTQYF
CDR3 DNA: TGCAGTGCGGGGGTAGGGATGACCCAGTACTTC

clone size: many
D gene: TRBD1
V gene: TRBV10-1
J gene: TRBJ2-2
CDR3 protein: CASSDVQGYTGELFF
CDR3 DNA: TGCGCCAGCAGTGATGTACAGGGGTACACCGGGGAGCTGTTTTTT

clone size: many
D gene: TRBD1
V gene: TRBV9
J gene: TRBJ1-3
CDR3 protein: CASSVESGGLGNTIYF
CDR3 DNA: TGTGCCAGCAGCGTAGAATCAGGGGGCTTGGGAAACACCATATATTTT

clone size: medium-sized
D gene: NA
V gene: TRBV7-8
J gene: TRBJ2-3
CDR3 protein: CASSLYGVAPDTQYF
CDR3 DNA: TGTGCCAGCAGCTTATACGGAGTAGCCCCAGATACGCAGTATTTT

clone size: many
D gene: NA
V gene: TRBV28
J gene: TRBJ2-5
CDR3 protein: CASSSSTSGGETQYF
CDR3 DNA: NA

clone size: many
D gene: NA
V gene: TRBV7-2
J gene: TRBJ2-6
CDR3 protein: CASSLGSGNSGANVLTF
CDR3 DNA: TGTGCCAGCAGCTTAGGGTCAGGGAACTCTGGGGCCAACGTCCTGACTTTC

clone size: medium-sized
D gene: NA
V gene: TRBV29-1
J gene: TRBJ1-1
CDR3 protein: CSVAVGWGNTEAFF
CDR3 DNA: TGCAGCGTTGCTGTCGGGTGGGGGAACACTGAAGCTTTCTTT

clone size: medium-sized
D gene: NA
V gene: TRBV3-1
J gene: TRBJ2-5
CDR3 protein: CASSPGDQETQYF
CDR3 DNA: TGTGCCAGCAGCCCAGGGGACCAAGAGACCCAGTACTTC

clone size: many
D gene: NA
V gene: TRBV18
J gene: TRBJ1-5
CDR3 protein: CASSPERAGSNQPQHF
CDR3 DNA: TGTGCCAGCTCACCAGAAAGGGCGGGGAGCAATCAGCCCCAGCATTTT

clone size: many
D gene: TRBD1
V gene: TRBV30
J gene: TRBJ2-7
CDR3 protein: CAWSDRESGEQYF
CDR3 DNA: TGTGCCTGGAGCGACAGGGAATCGGGCGAGCAGTACTTC

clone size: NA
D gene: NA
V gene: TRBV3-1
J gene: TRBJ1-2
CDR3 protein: CASSHRGFLYGYTF
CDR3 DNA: TGTGCCAGCAGCCACAGGGGATTTCTCTATGGCTACACCTTC

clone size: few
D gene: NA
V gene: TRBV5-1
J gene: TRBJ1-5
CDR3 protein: CASSLGPQPEQPQHF
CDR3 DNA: TGCGCCAGCAGCTTGGGCCCACAACCGGAACAGCCCCAGCATTTT

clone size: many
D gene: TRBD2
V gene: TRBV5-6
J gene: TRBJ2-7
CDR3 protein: CASSLSTSGGAIF
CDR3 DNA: TGTGCCAGCAGCTTGAGTACTAGCGGGGGGGCAATTTTC

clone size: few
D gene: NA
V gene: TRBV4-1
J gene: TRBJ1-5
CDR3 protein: CASSQELRVNQPQHF
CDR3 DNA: TGCGCCAGCAGCCAAGAGTTGAGGGTCAATCAGCCCCAGCATTTT